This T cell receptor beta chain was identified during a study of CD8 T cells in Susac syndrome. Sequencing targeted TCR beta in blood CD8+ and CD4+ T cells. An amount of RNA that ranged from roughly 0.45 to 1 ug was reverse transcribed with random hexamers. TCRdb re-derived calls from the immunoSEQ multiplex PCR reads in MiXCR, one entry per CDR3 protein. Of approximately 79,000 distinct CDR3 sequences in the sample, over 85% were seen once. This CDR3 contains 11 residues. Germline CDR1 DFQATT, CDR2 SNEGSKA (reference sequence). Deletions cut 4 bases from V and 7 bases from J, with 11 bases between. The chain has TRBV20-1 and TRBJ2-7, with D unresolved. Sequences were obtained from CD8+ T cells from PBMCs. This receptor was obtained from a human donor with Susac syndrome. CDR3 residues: CSATAFAEQYF. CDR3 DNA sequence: TGCAGTGCTACCGCCTTTGCTGAGCAGTACTTC.